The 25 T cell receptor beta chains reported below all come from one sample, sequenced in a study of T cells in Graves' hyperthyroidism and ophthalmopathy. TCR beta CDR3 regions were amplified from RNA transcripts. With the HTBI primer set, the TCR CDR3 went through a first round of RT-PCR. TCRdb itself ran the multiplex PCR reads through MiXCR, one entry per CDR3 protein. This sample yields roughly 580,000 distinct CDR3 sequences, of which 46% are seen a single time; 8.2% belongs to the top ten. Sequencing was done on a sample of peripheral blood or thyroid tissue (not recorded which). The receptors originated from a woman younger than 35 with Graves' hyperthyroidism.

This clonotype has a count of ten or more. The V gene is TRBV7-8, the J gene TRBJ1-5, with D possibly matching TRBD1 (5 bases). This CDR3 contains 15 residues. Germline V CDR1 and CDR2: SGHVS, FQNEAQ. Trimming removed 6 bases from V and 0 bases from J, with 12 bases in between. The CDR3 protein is CASRNRPDSNQPQHF. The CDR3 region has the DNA TGTGCCAGCAGGAACAGGCCAGATAGCAATCAGCCCCAGCATTTT.

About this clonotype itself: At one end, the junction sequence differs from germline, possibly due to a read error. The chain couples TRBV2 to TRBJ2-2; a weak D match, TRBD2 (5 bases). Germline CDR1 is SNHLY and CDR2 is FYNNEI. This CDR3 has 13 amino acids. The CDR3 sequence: CASSGLVAGELLF. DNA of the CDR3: TGTGCCAGCAGTGGGCTAGTCGCCGGGGAGCTGCTTTTT.

CDR3 loop: CASIPAPGDLGEQYF. The CDR3 region has the DNA TGCGCCAGCATCCCCGCGCCGGGAGACTTAGGGGAGCAGTACTTC. V and J are TRBV5-1 and TRBJ2-7; tentatively, D is TRBD2 (6 bases). Germline V gene lookup returns CDR1 SGHRS and CDR2 YFSETQ. Trimming took 6 bases from V and 7 from J, leaving 23 bases between them. CDR3 length equals 15 residues. Complete variable domain (other parts from reference TRBV5-1 and TRBJ2-7): KAGVTQTPRYLIKTRGQQVTLSCSPISGHRSVSWYQQTPGQGLQFLFEYFSETQRNKGNFPGRFSGRQFSNSRSEMNVSTLELGDSALYLCASIPAPGDLGEQYFGPGTRLTVT.

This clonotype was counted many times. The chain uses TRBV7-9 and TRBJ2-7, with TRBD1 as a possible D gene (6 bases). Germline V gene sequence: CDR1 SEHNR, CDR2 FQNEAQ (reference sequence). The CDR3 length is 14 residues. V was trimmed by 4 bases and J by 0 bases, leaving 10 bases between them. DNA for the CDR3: TGTGCCAGCAGCTGGCAGGGGCCCTCCTACGAGCAGTACTTC. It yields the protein CASSWQGPSYEQYF.

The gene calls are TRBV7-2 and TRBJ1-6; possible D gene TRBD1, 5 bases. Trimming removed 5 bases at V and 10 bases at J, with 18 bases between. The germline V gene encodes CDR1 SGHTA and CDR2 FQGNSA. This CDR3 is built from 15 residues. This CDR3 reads CASSPIEGVGSPLHF. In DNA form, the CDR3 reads TGTGCCAGCAGCCCCATTGAAGGGGTCGGATCACCCCTCCACTTT.

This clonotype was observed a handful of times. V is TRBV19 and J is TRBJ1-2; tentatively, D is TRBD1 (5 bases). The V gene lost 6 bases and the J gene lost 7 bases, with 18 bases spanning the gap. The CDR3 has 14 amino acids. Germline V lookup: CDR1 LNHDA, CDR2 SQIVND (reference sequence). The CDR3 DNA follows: TGTGCCAGTAGCCCCGGGACCCAAACGAGTGGCTACACCTTC. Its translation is CASSPGTQTSGYTF.

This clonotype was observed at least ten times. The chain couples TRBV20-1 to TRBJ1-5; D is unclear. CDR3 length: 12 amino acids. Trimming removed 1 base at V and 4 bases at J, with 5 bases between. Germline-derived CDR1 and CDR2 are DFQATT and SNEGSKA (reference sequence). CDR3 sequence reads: CSARGPNQPQHF. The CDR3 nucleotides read TGCAGTGCTAGAGGGCCGAATCAGCCCCAGCATTTT.

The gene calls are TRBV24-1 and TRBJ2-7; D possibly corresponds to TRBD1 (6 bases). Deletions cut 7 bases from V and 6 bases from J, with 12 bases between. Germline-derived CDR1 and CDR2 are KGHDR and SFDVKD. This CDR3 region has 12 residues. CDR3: CATRIQGSEQYF. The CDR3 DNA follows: TGTGCCACCAGGATACAGGGATCCGAGCAGTACTTC.

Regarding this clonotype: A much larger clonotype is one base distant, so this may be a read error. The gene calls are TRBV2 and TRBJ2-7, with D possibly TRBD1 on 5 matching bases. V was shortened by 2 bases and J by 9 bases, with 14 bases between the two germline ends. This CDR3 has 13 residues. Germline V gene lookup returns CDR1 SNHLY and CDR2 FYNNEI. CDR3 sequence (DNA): TGTGCCAGCAGTGAACGCAGGGATACCGGGCAGTACTTC. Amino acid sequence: CASSERRDTGQYF.

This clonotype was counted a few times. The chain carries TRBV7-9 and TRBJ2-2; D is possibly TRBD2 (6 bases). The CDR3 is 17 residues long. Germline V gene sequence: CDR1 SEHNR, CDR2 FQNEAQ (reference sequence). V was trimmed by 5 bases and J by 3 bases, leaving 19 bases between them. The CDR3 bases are TGTGCCAGCAGCAACGTACCGGGACTGGGACACACCGGGGAGCTGTTTTTT. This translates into CASSNVPGLGHTGELFF.

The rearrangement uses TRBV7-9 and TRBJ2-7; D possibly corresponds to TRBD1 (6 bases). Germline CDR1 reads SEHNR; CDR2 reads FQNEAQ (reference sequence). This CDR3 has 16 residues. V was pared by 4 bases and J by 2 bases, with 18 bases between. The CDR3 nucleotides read TGTGCCAGCAGCTCCAACCAGGGGAGTCGGGCCTACGAGCAGTACTTC. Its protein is CASSSNQGSRAYEQYF. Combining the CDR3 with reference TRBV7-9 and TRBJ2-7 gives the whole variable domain DTGVSQNPRHKITKRGQNVTFRCDPISEHNRLYWYRQTLGQGPEFLTYFQNEAQLEKSRLLSDRFSAERPKGSFSTLEIQRTEQGDSAMYLCASSSNQGSRAYEQYFGPGTRLTVT.

The DNA for the CDR3 is TGTGCCAGCAGAAGATCGACAGGCGCCTATGGCTACACCTTC. Encoded protein: CASRRSTGAYGYTF. The V call is TRBV16, the J call TRBJ1-2; D possibly corresponds to TRBD1 (6 bases). Trimming cost V 6 bases and J 4 bases, with 15 bases left between them. Germline-derived CDR1 and CDR2 are KGHSY and FQNENV. The CDR3 totals 14 residues.

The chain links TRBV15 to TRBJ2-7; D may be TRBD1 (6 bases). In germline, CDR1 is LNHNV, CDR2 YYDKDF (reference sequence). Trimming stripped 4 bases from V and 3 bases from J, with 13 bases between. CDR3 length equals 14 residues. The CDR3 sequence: CATSTLDRIYEQYF. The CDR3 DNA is TGTGCCACCAGCACCCTAGACAGGATCTACGAGCAGTACTTC.

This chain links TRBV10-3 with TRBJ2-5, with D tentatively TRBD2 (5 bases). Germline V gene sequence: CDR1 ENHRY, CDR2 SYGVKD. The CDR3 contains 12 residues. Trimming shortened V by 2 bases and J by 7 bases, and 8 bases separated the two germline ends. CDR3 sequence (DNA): TGTGCCATCAGTGAGGCCGGGGTGACCCAGTACTTC. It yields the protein CAISEAGVTQYF.

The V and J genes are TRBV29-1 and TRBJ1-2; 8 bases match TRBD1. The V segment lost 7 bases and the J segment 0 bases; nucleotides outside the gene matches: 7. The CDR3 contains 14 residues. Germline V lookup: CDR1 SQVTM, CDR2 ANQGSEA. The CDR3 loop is CSDNPGGPNYGYTF. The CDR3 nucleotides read TGCAGCGATAATCCAGGGGGCCCTAACTATGGCTACACCTTC.

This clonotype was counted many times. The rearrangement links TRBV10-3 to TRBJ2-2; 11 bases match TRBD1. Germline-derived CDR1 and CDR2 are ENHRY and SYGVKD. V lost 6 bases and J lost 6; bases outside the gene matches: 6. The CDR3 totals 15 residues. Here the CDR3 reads CAIRRGTGGSGELFF. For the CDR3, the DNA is TGTGCCATCAGACGAGGGACAGGGGGTTCCGGGGAGCTGTTTTTT.

CDR3 region: CASSSPGQFYGYTF. In DNA, the CDR3 is TGTGCCAGCAGCTCGCCGGGACAGTTCTATGGCTACACCTTC. J is TRBJ1-2 and V is TRBV7-3; TRBD1 matches at 7 bases. Germline V CDR1 and CDR2: SGHTA, FQGTGA. With V trimmed by 4 bases and J by 4 bases, 6 bases remained unmatched. The CDR3 totals 14 residues. Variable domain in full (rest from reference TRBV7-3 and TRBJ1-2): GAGVSQTPSNKVTEKGKYVELRCDPISGHTALYWYRQSLGQGPEFLIYFQGTGAADDSGLPNDRFFAVRPEGSVSTLKIQRTERGDSAVYLCASSSPGQFYGYTFGSGTRLTVV.

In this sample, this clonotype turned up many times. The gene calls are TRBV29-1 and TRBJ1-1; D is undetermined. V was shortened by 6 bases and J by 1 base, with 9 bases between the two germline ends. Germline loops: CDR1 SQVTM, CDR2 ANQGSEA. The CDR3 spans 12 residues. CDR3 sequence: CSVQSTNTEAFF. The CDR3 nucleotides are TGCAGCGTCCAAAGTACGAACACTGAAGCTTTCTTT.

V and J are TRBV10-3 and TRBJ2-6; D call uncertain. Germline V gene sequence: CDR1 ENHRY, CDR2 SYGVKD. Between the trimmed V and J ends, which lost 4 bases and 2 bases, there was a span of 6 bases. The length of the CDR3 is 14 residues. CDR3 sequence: CAISGGPGANVLTF. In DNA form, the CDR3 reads TGTGCCATCAGTGGAGGTCCTGGGGCCAACGTCCTGACTTTC.

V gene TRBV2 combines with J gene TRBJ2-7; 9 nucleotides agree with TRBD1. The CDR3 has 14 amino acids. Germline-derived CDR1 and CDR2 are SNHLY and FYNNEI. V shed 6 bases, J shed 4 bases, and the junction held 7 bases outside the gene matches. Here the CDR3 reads CASSAGQGRYEQYF. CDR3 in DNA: TGTGCCAGCAGCGCGGGACAGGGTAGATACGAGCAGTACTTC.

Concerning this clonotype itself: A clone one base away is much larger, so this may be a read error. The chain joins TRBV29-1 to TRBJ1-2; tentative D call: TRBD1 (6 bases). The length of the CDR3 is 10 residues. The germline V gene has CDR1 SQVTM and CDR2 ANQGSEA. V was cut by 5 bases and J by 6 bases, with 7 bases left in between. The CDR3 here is CSVKGDGYTF. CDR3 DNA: TGCAGCGTTAAGGGGGATGGCTACACCTTC.

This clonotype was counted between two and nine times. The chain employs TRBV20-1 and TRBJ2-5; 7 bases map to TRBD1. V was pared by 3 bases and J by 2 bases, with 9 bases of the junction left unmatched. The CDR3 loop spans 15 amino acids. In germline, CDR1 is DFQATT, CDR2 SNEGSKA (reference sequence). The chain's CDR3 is CSASEGTVTQETQYF. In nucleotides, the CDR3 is TGCAGTGCTAGCGAAGGGACAGTTACTCAAGAGACCCAGTACTTC.

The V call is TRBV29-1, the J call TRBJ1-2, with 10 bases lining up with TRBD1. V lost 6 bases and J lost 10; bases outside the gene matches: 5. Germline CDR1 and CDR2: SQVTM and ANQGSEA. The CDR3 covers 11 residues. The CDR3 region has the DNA TGCAGCGTCGGACAGGGGGTTTACTACACCTTC. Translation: CSVGQGVYYTF.

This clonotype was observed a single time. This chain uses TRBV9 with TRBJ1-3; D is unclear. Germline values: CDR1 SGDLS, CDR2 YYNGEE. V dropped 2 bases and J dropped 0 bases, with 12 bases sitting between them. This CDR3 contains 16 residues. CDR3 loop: CASSVDRSSSGNTIYF. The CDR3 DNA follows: TGTGCCAGCAGCGTTGACCGATCCAGCTCTGGAAACACCATATATTTT.

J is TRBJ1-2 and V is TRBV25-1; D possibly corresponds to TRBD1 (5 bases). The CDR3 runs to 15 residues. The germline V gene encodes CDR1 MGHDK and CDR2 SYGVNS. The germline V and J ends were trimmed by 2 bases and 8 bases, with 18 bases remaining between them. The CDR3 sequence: CASSEISDQGEGYTF. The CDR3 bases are TGTGCCAGCAGTGAAATCAGTGACCAGGGAGAGGGCTACACCTTC.